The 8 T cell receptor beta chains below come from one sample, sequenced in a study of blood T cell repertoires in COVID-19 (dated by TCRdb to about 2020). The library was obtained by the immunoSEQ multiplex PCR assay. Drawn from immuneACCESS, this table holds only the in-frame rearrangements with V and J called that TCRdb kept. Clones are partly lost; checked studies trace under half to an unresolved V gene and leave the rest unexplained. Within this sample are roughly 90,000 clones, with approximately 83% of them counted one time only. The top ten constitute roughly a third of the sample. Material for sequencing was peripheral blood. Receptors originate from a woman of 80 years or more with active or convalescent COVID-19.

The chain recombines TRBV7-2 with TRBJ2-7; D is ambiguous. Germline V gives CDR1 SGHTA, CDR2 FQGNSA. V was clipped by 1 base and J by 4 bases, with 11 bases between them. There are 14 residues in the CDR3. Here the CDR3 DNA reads TGTGCCAGCAGCTTAGGTAAGCCCAGGTACGAGCAGTACTTC. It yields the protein CASSLGKPRYEQYF.

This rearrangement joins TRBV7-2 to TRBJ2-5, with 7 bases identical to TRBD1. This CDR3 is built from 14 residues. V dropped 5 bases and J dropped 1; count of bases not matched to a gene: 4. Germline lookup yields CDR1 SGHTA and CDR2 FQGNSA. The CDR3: CASSGQAFQETQYF. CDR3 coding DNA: TGTGCCAGCAGCGGACAGGCGTTCCAAGAGACCCAGTACTTC.

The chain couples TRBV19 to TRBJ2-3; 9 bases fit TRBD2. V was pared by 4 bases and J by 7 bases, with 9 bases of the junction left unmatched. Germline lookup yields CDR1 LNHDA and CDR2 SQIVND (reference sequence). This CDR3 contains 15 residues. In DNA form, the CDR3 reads TGTGCCAGTAGTACCAGGAGCGGGGGGTTAAATACGCAGTATTTT. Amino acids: CASSTRSGGLNTQYF.

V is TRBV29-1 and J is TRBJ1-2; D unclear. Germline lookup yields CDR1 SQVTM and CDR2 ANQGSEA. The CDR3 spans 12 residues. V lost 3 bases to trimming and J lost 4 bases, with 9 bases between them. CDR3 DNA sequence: TGCAGCGTTGATCCGGGAAGCTATGGCTACACCTTC. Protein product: CSVDPGSYGYTF.

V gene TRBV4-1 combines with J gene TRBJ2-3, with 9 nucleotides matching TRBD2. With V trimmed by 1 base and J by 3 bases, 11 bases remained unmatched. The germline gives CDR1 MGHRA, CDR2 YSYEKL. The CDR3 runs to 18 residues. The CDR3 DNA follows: TGCGCCAGCAGCCAAGGGGCTAGCGGGAACCCGGGGACAGATACGCAGTATTTT. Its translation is CASSQGASGNPGTDTQYF.

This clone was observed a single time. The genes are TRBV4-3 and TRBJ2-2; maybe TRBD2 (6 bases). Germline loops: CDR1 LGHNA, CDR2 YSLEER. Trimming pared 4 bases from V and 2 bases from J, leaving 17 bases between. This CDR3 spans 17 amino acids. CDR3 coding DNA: TGCGCCAGCAGCCGGATGATCCCGGGACTCAACACCGGGGAGCTGTTTTTT. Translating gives CASSRMIPGLNTGELFF.

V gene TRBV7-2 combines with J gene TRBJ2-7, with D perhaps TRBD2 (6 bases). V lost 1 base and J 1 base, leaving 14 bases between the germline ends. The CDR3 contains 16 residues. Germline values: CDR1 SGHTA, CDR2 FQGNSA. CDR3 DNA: TGTGCCAGCAGCTTAGGAGCCGGGGCGGGATCCTACGAGCAGTACTTC. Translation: CASSLGAGAGSYEQYF.

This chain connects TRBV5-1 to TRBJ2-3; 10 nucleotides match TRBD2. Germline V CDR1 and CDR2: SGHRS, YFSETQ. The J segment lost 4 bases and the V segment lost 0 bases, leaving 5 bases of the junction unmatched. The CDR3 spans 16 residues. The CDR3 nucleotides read TGCGCCAGCAGCTTGGTAGCGGGAGGTTCCCCAGATACGCAGTATTTT. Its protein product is CASSLVAGGSPDTQYF.